Following are 27 T cell receptor beta chains from one sample sequenced in a study of prognosis after radiotherapy for stage I lung cancer (dated by TCRdb to about 2021). The sequencer listed for this sample is Illumina HiSeq 3000. Two rounds of multiplex PCR were used to amplify the TCR beta CDR3 region from genomic DNA. The first PCR round used primers specific to each TRBV and TRBJ gene, and the primer sequences were filed in Chinese patent CN105087789A. TCRdb redid the processing of the public reads, applying fastp at Q25 and MiXCR, and retained in-frame beta chains. Rows with a matching CDR3 protein are joined into one entry that keeps the most common DNA and genes. Here the sample has around 30,000 distinct CDR3 sequences; 30% to 35% occur a single time. The ten largest clones take up approximately 15% of the sample. Source: PBMCs, taken before or after stereotactic body radiation therapy (not recorded which). The receptors come from a donor aged 50 or older with non-small cell lung cancer.

This clonotype was recorded a few times. This chain links TRBV4-1 with TRBJ2-7; no clear D. CDR3 length: 12 residues. CDR1 and CDR2 (germline): MGHRA, YSYEKL. V lost 4 bases and J 7 bases, leaving 11 bases between the germline ends. This CDR3 reads CASSPNGREQYF. CDR3 bases: TGCGCCAGCAGCCCCAACGGACGGGAGCAGTACTTC.

This clonotype has at least ten counts. The rearrangement uses TRBV11-2 and TRBJ2-7, with D unclear. The CDR3 spans 15 residues. Per the germline V gene, CDR1 is SGHAT and CDR2 is FQNNGV. With 1 base removed from V and 4 bases from J, the gap between germline ends came to 14 bases. CDR3 sequence reads: CASSLGWQQKYEQYF. CDR3 nucleotide sequence: TGTGCCAGCAGCTTAGGATGGCAGCAGAAATACGAGCAGTACTTC.

A remark on this clonotype: This may come from a read error, since a much larger clone is one base off. The J gene is TRBJ1-1, the V gene TRBV9; a possible D gene is TRBD1 (6 bases). The CDR3 is 14 residues long. Germline CDR1 SGDLS, CDR2 YYNGEE. Trimming shortened V by 2 bases and J by 12 bases, and 20 bases separated the two germline ends. CDR3 DNA: TGTGCCAGCAGCGTCAGTTGGGACACTGGCGCCCCTTTCTTT. Protein: CASSVSWDTGAPFF. Full variable domain (missing parts from reference TRBV9 and TRBJ1-1): DSGVTQTPKHLITATGQRVTLRCSPRSGDLSVYWYQQSLDQGLQFLIQYYNGEERAKGNILERFSAQQFPDLHSELNLSSLELGDSALYFCASSVSWDTGAPFFGQGTRLTVV.

This clonotype was observed at least ten times. The chain joins TRBV20-1 to TRBJ1-5; D perhaps matches TRBD1 (5 bases). V lost 3 bases, J lost 5 bases, and 14 bases lay in between. CDR1 and CDR2 from the germline V gene are DFQATT and SNEGSKA (reference sequence). The CDR3 loop spans 14 amino acids. As DNA, the CDR3 is TGCAGTGCTAGTTCCGGGGGTGAGGATCAGCCCCAGCATTTT. Translated: CSASSGGEDQPQHF.

V gene TRBV6-1 combines with J gene TRBJ1-2; D is perhaps TRBD1 (6 bases). V lost 9 bases and J lost 5, with 22 bases in between. Germline V gene lookup returns CDR1 MNHNS and CDR2 SASEGT. This CDR3 contains 15 residues. The DNA of the CDR3 is TGTGCCAGTTCTAAGATAACACAGGGATCGTATGGCTACACCTTC. The encoded protein is CASSKITQGSYGYTF.

This clonotype has a count of ten or more. The V gene is TRBV12-3 or TRBV12-4, the J gene TRBJ2-3; 7 positions agree with TRBD2. This CDR3 comprises 15 residues. The ends lost 8 bases at V and 5 bases at J; junction bases unmatched: 13. CDR3 loop: CASWSWREKEDTQYF. The CDR3 region has the DNA TGTGCCAGCTGGTCTTGGCGGGAGAAGGAAGATACGCAGTATTTT.

Comments on this clonotype: The junction differs from germline at one of its ends, possibly a read error. The rearrangement joins TRBV6-2 or TRBV6-3 to TRBJ2-6, with D maybe TRBD1 (5 bases). The CDR3 contains 15 residues. Germline V gene lookup returns CDR1 MNHEY and CDR2 SVGEGT. In nucleotides, the CDR3 is TGTGCCAGCGCGACAGAAAGCTCTGGGTCCAACGTCCTGACTTTC. Protein: CASATESSGSNVLTF.

With respect to this clonotype: A far more abundant clone sits one base away, making this likely a read error. The gene calls are TRBV15 and TRBJ2-1, with D hard to call. This CDR3 contains 13 residues. Germline V gives CDR1 LNHNV, CDR2 YYDKDF (reference sequence). Trimming took 1 base from V and 10 from J, leaving 11 bases between them. This CDR3 is CATSRGRAAEQFF. CDR3 nucleotides: TGTGCCACCAGCAGAGGTCGGGCGGCCGAGCAGTTCTTC. Together with reference TRBV15 and TRBJ2-1, the CDR3 gives the full variable domain: DAMVIQNPRYQVTQFGKPVTLSCSQTLNHNVMYWYQQKSSQAPKLLFHYYDKDFNNEADTPDNFQSRRPNTSFCFLDIRSPGLGDTAMYLCATSRGRAAEQFFGPGTRLTVL.

This clonotype is termed medium-sized. The J gene is TRBJ1-6, the V gene TRBV12-3 or TRBV12-4; no clear D gene. This CDR3 contains 15 residues. The V and J ends lost 6 bases and 8 bases respectively, with 17 bases between them. The chain's CDR3 is CASSPAGIADSPLHF. DNA of the CDR3: TGTGCCAGCAGCCCAGCGGGAATTGCAGATTCACCCCTCCACTTT.

This clonotype was counted at least ten times. The chain joins TRBV28 to TRBJ1-1; D gene unclear. Trimming left V 5 bases short and J 10 bases short, with 20 bases between. CDR1 is MDHEN, CDR2 SYDVKM, per germline. CDR3 size: 14 residues. The CDR3: CASSPGGEGLRAFF. The DNA of the CDR3 is TGTGCCAGCAGTCCGGGCGGGGAGGGTTTACGAGCTTTCTTT.

V is TRBV19 and J is TRBJ1-2; D is unresolved. The ends were cut back, 5 bases at V and 10 bases at J, with 20 bases in the middle. The CDR3 is made up of 14 amino acids. Germline V gene sequence: CDR1 LNHDA, CDR2 SQIVND (reference sequence). The CDR3 DNA sequence: TGTGCCAGTAGTGAGGCGGCAGGCCTGGGTGTCTACACCTTC. It translates to CASSEAAGLGVYTF.

There are many counts of this clonotype. V and J are TRBV5-1 and TRBJ2-7, with 10 bases aligning to TRBD2. CDR1 and CDR2 from the germline V gene are SGHRS and YFSETQ. This CDR3 has 15 amino acids. With V trimmed by 5 bases and J by 6 bases, 11 bases remained unmatched. Here the CDR3 reads CASSFSTSGNGEQYF. In DNA form, the CDR3 reads TGCGCCAGCAGTTTTAGTACTAGCGGGAATGGCGAGCAGTACTTC.

This clonotype was counted at least ten times. The chain has TRBV19 and TRBJ2-3; 10 bases map to TRBD2. The CDR3 consists of 15 residues. The germline CDR1 and CDR2 sequences are LNHDA and SQIVND (reference sequence). V dropped 3 bases and J dropped 6; count of bases not matched to a gene: 6. CDR3 DNA: TGTGCCAGTAGTATTAAGCGGGGGGGCCGTGATACGCAGTATTTT. Encoded protein: CASSIKRGGRDTQYF.

The V gene is TRBV11-2, the J gene TRBJ2-7; perhaps TRBD2 as D (5 bases). This CDR3 comprises 14 residues. Trimming shortened V by 3 bases and J by 1 base, and 10 bases separated the two germline ends. In germline, CDR1 is SGHAT, CDR2 FQNNGV. CDR3 DNA sequence: TGTGCCAGCAGCTTTTCCACGGGGTCCTACGAGCAGTACTTC. Protein product: CASSFSTGSYEQYF.

As to this clonotype: This probably arose from a read error, given a far larger clone one base away. The chain recombines TRBV6-2 or TRBV6-3 with TRBJ1-1; possible D gene TRBD1, 6 bases. This CDR3 has 14 residues. The V end lost 4 bases, the J end lost 5 bases, and 14 bases lay between the germline ends. Germline lookup yields CDR1 MNHEY and CDR2 SVGEGT. The CDR3 DNA is TGTGCCAGCAGTTCCCGACAGGTAGGGACTGAAGCTTTCTTT. This gives the protein CASSSRQVGTEAFF.

On this clonotype itself: Since a much larger clone is just one base distant, this may be a read error. This chain connects TRBV11-2 to TRBJ2-5; 9 bases agree with TRBD2. Germline V gives CDR1 SGHAT, CDR2 FQNNGV. CDR3 length equals 16 residues. DNA for the CDR3: TGTGCCAGCAGCCCTCGACTAGCGGAAACACAAGAGGCCCAGTACTTC. Translating gives CASSPRLAETQEAQYF. The full variable domain, completed using reference TRBV11-2 and TRBJ2-5, is EAGVAQSPRYKIIEKRQSVAFWCNPISGHATLYWYQQILGQGPKLLIQFQNNGVVDDSQLPKDRFSAERLKGVDSTLKIQPAKLEDSAVYLCASSPRLAETQEAQYFGPGTRLLVL.

The rearrangement uses TRBV12-3 or TRBV12-4 and TRBJ2-3; D is undetermined. V lost 3 bases and J lost 0, with 13 bases in between. The length of the CDR3 is 16 residues. In DNA form, the CDR3 reads TGTGCCAGCAGTTTTCAGGCTAGTGCTAGCACAGATACGCAGTATTTT. Its protein product is CASSFQASASTDTQYF.

Many counts were recorded for this clonotype. The chain has TRBV29-1 and TRBJ2-2; 8 bases match TRBD1. The CDR3 consists of 12 residues. Trimming cost V 7 bases and J 3 bases; bases outside gene matches: 1. Germline values: CDR1 SQVTM, CDR2 ANQGSEA. CDR3 amino acids: CSGTGYTGELFF. In DNA, the CDR3 is TGCAGCGGGACAGGGTACACCGGGGAGCTGTTTTTT.

Concerning this clonotype itself: A much larger clone differs by one base, so this may be a read error. The CDR3 does not close with the conserved phenylalanine or tryptophan, likely indicating a read error. It is unclear where the CDR3 begins or ends on the DNA, so no DNA is shown, and the CDR3 is as TCRdb lists it. The V gene is TRBV2, the J gene TRBJ2-5; the D call TRBD1 from the table was never checked on the DNA. A total of 12 residues make up the CDR3, ends included. Germline CDR1 is SNHLY and CDR2 is FYNNEI. CDR3 loop: CASRPGGARSAV.

The chain links TRBV20-1 to TRBJ1-5, with 9 bases fitting TRBD1. Unmatched junction bases numbered 4, after V lost 0 bases and J lost 1 base. This CDR3 has 16 amino acids. Germline CDR1 reads DFQATT; CDR2 reads SNEGSKA (reference sequence). CDR3 sequence: CSAREWTGASNQPQHF. The CDR3 coding sequence is TGCAGTGCTAGAGAGTGGACAGGGGCAAGCAATCAGCCCCAGCATTTT.

At least ten counts were recorded for this clonotype. This chain links TRBV19 with TRBJ1-2, with TRBD1 as a possible D gene (5 bases). The CDR3 is made up of 16 amino acids. Trimming left V 6 bases short and J 0 bases short, with 17 bases between. Looked up from germline, CDR1 is LNHDA and CDR2 is SQIVND (reference sequence). The CDR3 loop reads CASSTGAGGTNYGYTF. The CDR3 DNA follows: TGTGCCAGTAGCACCGGGGCCGGGGGGACTAACTATGGCTACACCTTC. Variable domain in full (rest from reference TRBV19 and TRBJ1-2): DGGITQSPKYLFRKEGQNVTLSCEQNLNHDAMYWYRQDPGQGLRLIYYSQIVNDFQKGDIAEGYSVSREKKESFPLTVTSAQKNPTAFYLCASSTGAGGTNYGYTFGSGTRLTVV.

This clonotype was picked up many times. The rearrangement links TRBV18 to TRBJ1-1, with D maybe TRBD1 (5 bases). Trimming took 5 bases from V and 0 from J, leaving 13 bases between them. This CDR3 has 15 amino acids. CDR1 KGHSH and CDR2 LQKENI come from the germline V gene. In DNA form, the CDR3 reads TGTGCCAGCTCATCAGACCCGGGGGTGAACACTGAAGCTTTCTTT. Encoded protein: CASSSDPGVNTEAFF. Filled out from reference TRBV18 and TRBJ1-1, the complete variable domain reads NAGVMQNPRHLVRRRGQEARLRCSPMKGHSHVYWYRQLPEEGLKFMVYLQKENIIDESGMPKERFSAEFPKEGPSILRIQQVVRGDSAAYFCASSSDPGVNTEAFFGQGTRLTVV.

The genes are TRBV7-9 and TRBJ2-7; D is unclear. V was clipped by 6 bases and J by 4 bases, with 7 bases between them. Per the germline V gene, CDR1 is SEHNR and CDR2 is FQNEAQ (reference sequence). CDR3 length: 11 amino acids. The CDR3 sequence: CASRNGYEQYF. The CDR3 nucleotides are TGTGCCAGCAGGAACGGATACGAGCAGTACTTC.

This clonotype occurred many times. The chain couples TRBV6-1 to TRBJ1-1, with D unresolved. The germline V and J ends were trimmed by 1 base and 8 bases, with 11 bases remaining between them. CDR3 length: 13 residues. Per germline, CDR1 MNHNS and CDR2 SASEGT. CDR3 nucleotide sequence: TGTGCCAGCAGTGAAGGTGCAGCCGGGGAAGCTTTCTTT. It encodes CASSEGAAGEAFF.

The rearrangement joins TRBV9 to TRBJ1-1; TRBD1 might be the D (5 bases). CDR1 is SGDLS and CDR2 is YYNGEE in the germline V gene. Trimming took off 0 bases at V and 5 bases at J, with 17 bases between the two ends. CDR3 length: 16 amino acids. For the CDR3, the DNA is TGTGCCAGCAGCGTAGGGATCCTAAAGGGGATGACTGAAGCTTTCTTT. It is translated as CASSVGILKGMTEAFF. Full variable domain (remainder filled in from reference TRBV9 and TRBJ1-1): DSGVTQTPKHLITATGQRVTLRCSPRSGDLSVYWYQQSLDQGLQFLIQYYNGEERAKGNILERFSAQQFPDLHSELNLSSLELGDSALYFCASSVGILKGMTEAFFGQGTRLTVV.

This clonotype came up many times. The chain links TRBV3-1 to TRBJ2-5; D unresolved. Germline V lookup: CDR1 LGHDT, CDR2 YNNKEL (reference sequence). The CDR3 sequence is 18 residues long. V lost 4 bases and J lost 4, with 25 bases in between. This CDR3 reads CASSPRPKQTNVAETQYF. The CDR3 DNA reads TGTGCCAGCAGCCCCCGACCGAAACAGACAAACGTGGCAGAGACCCAGTACTTC.

This clonotype was found many times. The V gene is TRBV3-1, the J gene TRBJ2-5; D possibly corresponds to TRBD2 (6 bases). CDR1 is LGHDT, CDR2 YNNKEL, per germline (reference sequence). CDR3 length: 13 residues. The V and J ends lost 1 base and 6 bases respectively, with 9 bases between them. CDR3 sequence (DNA): TGTGCCAGCAGCCAAGGGGGAGGCAAGACCCAGTACTTC. It yields the protein CASSQGGGKTQYF.